The TCR beta chain described here comes from a study of T cell responses to AZD1222 COVID-19 vaccine. The repertoire was sequenced with immunoSEQ multiplex PCR; TCRdb's copy has only in-frame clones and lacks some. The sample has 150,000 to 190,000 clones, 90% seen once. V was shortened by 2 bases and J by 1 base, with 5 bases between the two germline ends. Per the germline V gene, CDR1 is ENHRY and CDR2 is SYGVKD. This CDR3 has 14 amino acids. The chain carries TRBV10-3 and TRBJ1-4, with D perhaps TRBD1 (5 bases). This clonotype was sampled from an adult in good health. The sequences come from peripheral blood, collected on day 0 of AZD1222 vaccination. In nucleotides, the CDR3 is TGTGCCATCAGTGAGGACAGAACTAATGAAAAACTGTTTTTT. Translating it yields CAISEDRTNEKLFF.